A single TCR beta chain is shown here with its context. The specificity of this receptor is unknown. No clone much larger than this one lies a single base away; base qualities are absent. TCRbeta CDR3 regions were amplified from genomic DNA by means of the immunoSEQ Assay, a bias-controlled multiplex PCR. Concerning the study's data processing: Within the assay, amplification of reference gene primers was used to estimate how many nucleated cells each sample contained. Sequence reads were collapsed and filtered to measure the absolute abundance of every unique TCRbeta CDR3 rearrangement. For each sample, productive Simpson clonality was calculated as the square root of Simpson's diversity index across productive rearrangements. TCRdb's version of the immuneACCESS table is confined to in-frame rearrangements and falls short of the full clone set. An unresolved V gene accounts for under half of the shortfall where checked; the remainder is of unknown origin. V and J calls and clone size are those listed in that table; D and trimming were worked out from the DNA. This sample comprises about 98,000 clones, over 70% of them detected only once. The ten largest clones capture around 11% of the sample.

The data belong to a study of blood T cell repertoires in COVID-19 (TCRdb year 2020). For context, the study as a whole: Samples covering the acute and convalescent phases of COVID-19 were provided by collaborators in the United States, Italy and Spain. The material from the prospective study consisted of cDNA or gDNA derived from T cells, B-cell-depleted T cells, or PBMCs. The dataset comprised deeply sampled blood TCRbeta repertoires from subjects exposed to, actively infected with, or recovered from COVID-19. A freely available public database, intended as a resource for researchers studying the immune response to SARS-CoV-2, is where the repertoires were released. The samples were drawn from two sources: the first 160 participants of the ongoing ImmuneRACE study, and fewer than 1,500 subjects contributed by 6 global collaborators. The sample metadata nearly always contained a de-identified subject ID, COVID-19 status, age in years and sex. HLA class I and class II types, where available, came from metadata supplied by the sample provider rather than from assay-based typing. What the study reported, not specific to this receptor: The quantity of clinical and demographic metadata differed by source and by participant and was supplied without curation.

The trim is 4 bases for V and 5 bases for J, with a gap of 20 bases between the germline ends. The germline V gene specifies MDHEN as CDR1 and SYDVKM as CDR2. The CDR3 holds 16 amino acids from the cysteine to the phenylalanine. Of all the DNA, just the CDR3 is kept, 48 bases in frame from base 1. Whole blood was collected in K2EDTA tubes by collaborating institutions according to the institutions' own protocols. For TCRbeta analysis, collaborators shipped samples in one of three forms: frozen whole blood, isolated PBMCs, or DNA extracted from either of those sample types. The sample taken for sequencing was peripheral blood. The chain is assembled from TRBV28 and TRBJ1-2, with TRBD1 tentatively as D gene (6 bases match). This receptor was taken from a woman older than 75 with acute or convalescent COVID-19. This receptor has the CDR3 CASSSPGGAAGYGYTF. The sequenced DNA is TGTGCCAGCAGTTCCCCCGGGGGGGCTGCTGGATATGGCTACACCTTC.